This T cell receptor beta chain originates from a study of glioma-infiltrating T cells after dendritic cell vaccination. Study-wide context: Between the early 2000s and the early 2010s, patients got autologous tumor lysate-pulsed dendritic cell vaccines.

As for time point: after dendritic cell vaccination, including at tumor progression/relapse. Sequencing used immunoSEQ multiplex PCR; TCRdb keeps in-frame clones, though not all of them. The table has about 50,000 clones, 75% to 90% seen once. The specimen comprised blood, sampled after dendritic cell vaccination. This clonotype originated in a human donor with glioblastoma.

CDR3 DNA: TGTGCCAGCAGAAGACAGGGCTATGGCTACACCTTC. Protein product: CASRRQGYGYTF. This chain joins TRBV11-2 and TRBJ1-2; TRBD1 agrees at 7 bases. CDR3 length: 12 residues. In germline, CDR1 is SGHAT, CDR2 FQNNGV. After removal of 6 bases from V and 4 bases from J, the junction contained 2 bases not matched to a gene.